This T cell receptor beta chain was retrieved from a study of T cell responses to AZD1222 COVID-19 vaccine. TCRdb keeps only in-frame clones here, not all; method: immunoSEQ multiplex PCR. The data hold 120,000 or so clones, with 87% observed a single time. CDR3 size: 17 residues. Germline loops: CDR1 KGHDR, CDR2 SFDVKD. V lost 5 bases and J 8 bases, leaving 24 bases between the germline ends. This clone was counted many times. The sample here was peripheral blood, taken on day 0 of AZD1222 vaccination. The sequence was obtained from an adult in good health. The chain has TRBV24-1 and TRBJ2-1; no clear D gene. CDR3 protein: CATSGARVWASIDEQFF. The CDR3 region has the DNA TGTGCCACCAGTGGGGCAAGGGTGTGGGCCTCCATCGATGAGCAGTTCTTC.